Included here is one T cell receptor (beta chain) sequence, with context. This entry comes from a study of blood T cell repertoires in COVID-19. This table comes from immunoSEQ multiplex PCR, and its TCRdb copy is limited to in-frame clones, with some not included. The table includes almost 350,000 clones, roughly 90% detected once. Trimming removed 1 base from V and 1 base from J; junction bases left unmatched: 13. CDR1 is SGHVS, CDR2 FNYEAQ, per germline. The CDR3 has 19 amino acids. This chain joins TRBV7-6 and TRBJ1-1; the match to TRBD1 covers 9 bases. This TCR derives from a woman in her 30s who had been exposed to COVID-19. Sequenced material: PBMCs or T cells enriched from blood (not recorded which). CDR3 coding DNA: TGTGCCAGCAGCTTAGATAGGTGGAGGGGACAGGGCACGAACACTGAAGCTTTCTTT. Amino acids: CASSLDRWRGQGTNTEAFF. The variable domain in full, completed from reference TRBV7-6 and TRBJ1-1, reads GAGVSQSPRYKVTKRGQDVALRCDPISGHVSLYWYRQALGQGPEFLTYFNYEAQQDKSGLPNDRFSAERPEGSISTLTIQRTEQRDSAMYRCASSLDRWRGQGTNTEAFFGQGTRLTVV.